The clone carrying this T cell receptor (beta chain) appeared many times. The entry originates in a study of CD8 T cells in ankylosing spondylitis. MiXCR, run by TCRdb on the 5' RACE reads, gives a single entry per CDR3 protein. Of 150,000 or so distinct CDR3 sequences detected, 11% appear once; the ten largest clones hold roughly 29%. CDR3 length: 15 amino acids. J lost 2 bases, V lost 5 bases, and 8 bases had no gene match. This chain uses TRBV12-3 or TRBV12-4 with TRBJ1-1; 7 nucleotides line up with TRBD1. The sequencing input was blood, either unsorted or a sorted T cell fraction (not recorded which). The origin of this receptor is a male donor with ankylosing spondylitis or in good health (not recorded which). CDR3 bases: TGTGCCAGCAGTACCGGGGCAGGGGGAAACACTGAAGCTTTCTTT. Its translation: CASSTGAGGNTEAFF.